This T cell receptor (beta chain) stems from a study of blood T cell repertoires in COVID-19. The germline gives CDR1 SGHTA, CDR2 FQGNSA. CDR3 size: 15 residues. Trimming cost V 2 bases and J 5 bases, with 15 bases left between them. In the authors' methods: Amplification of reference gene primers provided the estimated nucleated cell counts. Sequencing was performed with immunoSEQ multiplex PCR; in TCRdb, only in-frame clones are kept and a portion is missing. For V, J and clone size, that table is used; D and trimming come from the DNA. Of roughly 300,000 clones in the sample, around 81% are singletons; the top ten hold 2.5% to 3.5%.

J is TRBJ1-1 and V is TRBV7-2; D gene uncertain. This sequence was found in a woman aged 55-70 years with active or convalescent COVID-19. The sample consisted of peripheral blood. The CDR3 DNA follows: TGTGCCAGCAGCTTATACGGGAGCCGGGTAACTGAAGCTTTCTTT. Translation gives CASSLYGSRVTEAFF.